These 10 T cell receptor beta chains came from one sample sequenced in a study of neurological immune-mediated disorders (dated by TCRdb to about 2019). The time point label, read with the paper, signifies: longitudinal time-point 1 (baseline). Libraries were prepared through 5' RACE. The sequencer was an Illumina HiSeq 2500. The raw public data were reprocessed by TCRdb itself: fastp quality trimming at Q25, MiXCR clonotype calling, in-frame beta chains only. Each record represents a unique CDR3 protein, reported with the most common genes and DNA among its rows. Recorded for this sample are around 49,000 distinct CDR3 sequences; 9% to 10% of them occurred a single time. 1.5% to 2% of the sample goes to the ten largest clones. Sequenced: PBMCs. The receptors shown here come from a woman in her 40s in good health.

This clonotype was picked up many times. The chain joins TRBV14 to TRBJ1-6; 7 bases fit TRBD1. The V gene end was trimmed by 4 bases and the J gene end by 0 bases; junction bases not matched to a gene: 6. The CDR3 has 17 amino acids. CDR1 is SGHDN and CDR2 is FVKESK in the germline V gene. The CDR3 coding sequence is TGTGCCAGCAGCCCGAAAGGGGACAGCTCCTATAATTCACCCCTCCACTTT. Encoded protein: CASSPKGDSSYNSPLHF.

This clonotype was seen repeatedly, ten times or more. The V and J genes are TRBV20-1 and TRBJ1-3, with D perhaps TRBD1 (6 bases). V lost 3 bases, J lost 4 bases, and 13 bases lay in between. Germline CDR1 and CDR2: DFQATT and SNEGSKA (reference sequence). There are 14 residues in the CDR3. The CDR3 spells CSASQGGGGNTIYF. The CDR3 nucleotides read TGCAGTGCTAGTCAGGGAGGGGGAGGAAACACCATATATTTT.

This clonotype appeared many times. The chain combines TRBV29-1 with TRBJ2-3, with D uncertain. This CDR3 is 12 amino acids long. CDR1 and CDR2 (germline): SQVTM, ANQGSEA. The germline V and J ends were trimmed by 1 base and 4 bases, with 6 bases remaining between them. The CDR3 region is CSVEAAADTQYF. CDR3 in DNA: TGCAGCGTTGAAGCAGCAGCAGATACGCAGTATTTT.

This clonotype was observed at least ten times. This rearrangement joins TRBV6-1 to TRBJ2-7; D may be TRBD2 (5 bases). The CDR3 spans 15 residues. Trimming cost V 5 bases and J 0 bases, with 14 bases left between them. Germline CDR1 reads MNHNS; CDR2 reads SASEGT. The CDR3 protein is CASSPAWGDSYEQYF. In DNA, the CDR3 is TGTGCCAGCAGTCCCGCGTGGGGAGACTCCTACGAGCAGTACTTC.

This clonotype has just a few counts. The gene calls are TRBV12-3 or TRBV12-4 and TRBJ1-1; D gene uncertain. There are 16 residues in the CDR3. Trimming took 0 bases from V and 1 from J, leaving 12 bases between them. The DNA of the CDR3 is TGTGCCAGCAGTTTAGCACCATACTATACGAACACTGAAGCTTTCTTT. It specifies CASSLAPYYTNTEAFF.

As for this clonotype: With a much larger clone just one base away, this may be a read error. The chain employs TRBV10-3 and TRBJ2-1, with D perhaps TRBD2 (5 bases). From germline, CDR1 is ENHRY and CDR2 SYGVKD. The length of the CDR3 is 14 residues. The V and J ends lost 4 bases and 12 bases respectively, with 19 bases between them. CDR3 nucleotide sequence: TGTGCCATCAGTGGCCGGGATATCCGGACTGTGCAGTTCTTC. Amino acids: CAISGRDIRTVQFF.

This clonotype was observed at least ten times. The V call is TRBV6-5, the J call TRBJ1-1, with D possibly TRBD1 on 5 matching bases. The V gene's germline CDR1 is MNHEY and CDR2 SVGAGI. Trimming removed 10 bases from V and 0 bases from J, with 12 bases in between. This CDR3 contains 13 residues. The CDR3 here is CATFRGVNTEAFF. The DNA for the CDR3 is TGTGCCACTTTCCGGGGGGTGAACACTGAAGCTTTCTTT.

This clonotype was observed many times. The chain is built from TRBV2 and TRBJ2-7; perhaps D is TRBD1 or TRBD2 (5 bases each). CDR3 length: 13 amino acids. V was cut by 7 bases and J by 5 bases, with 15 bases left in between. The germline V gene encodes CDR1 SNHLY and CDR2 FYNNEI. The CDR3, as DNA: TGTGCCAGCAACCGGGGCAGAATAGACGAGCAGTACTTC. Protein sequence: CASNRGRIDEQYF.

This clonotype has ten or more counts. The CDR3 coding sequence is TGTGCCAGCTCCGTGAGCGGGAGAGGGAACAATGAGCAGTTCTTC. It encodes CASSVSGRGNNEQFF. V usage is TRBV12-3 or TRBV12-4 and J usage is TRBJ2-1; TRBD2 matches 8 bases. V was pared by 8 bases and J by 5 bases, with 11 bases of the junction left unmatched. The CDR3 has 15 amino acids.

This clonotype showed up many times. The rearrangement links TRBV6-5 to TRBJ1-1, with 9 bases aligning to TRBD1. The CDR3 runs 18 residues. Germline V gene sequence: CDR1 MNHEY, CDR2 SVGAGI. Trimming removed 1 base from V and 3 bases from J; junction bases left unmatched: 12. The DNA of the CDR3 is TGTGCCAGCAGTTACTATCCCGGGACAGGGAGATGGTACACTGAAGCTTTCTTT. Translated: CASSYYPGTGRWYTEAFF.